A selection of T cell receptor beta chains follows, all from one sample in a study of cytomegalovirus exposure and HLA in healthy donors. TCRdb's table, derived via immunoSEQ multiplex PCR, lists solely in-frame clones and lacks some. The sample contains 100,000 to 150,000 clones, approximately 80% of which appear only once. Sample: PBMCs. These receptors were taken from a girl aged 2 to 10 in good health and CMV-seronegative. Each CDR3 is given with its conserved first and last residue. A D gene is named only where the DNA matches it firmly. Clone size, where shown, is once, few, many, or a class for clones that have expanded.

TGTGCCTGGACCAACCCAAGAGGGGGTGCCCCTGGAAACACCATATATTTT CAWTNPRGGAPGNTIYF TRBJ1-3 - - TRBV30 17
TGTGCCAGCAGTGAAAAGGACAGGGGGTTAGATGAGCAGTACTTC CASSEKDRGLDEQYF TRBJ2-7 - TRBD1 TRBV6-1 15
TGTGCCAGCAGCTACCGACAGGGGGGGACCGGGGAGCTGTTTTTT CASSYRQGGTGELFF TRBJ2-2 few TRBD1 TRBV7-9 15
TGTGCCAGCAGCGAGGGCGACAATGAGCAGTTCTTC CASSEGDNEQFF TRBJ2-1 - - TRBV5-4 12
TGTGCCAGCAGCTTGGCAGGAAACACCATATATTTT CASSLAGNTIYF TRBJ1-3 once - TRBV7-9 12
TGTGCCAGCAGTCCAAACGCGCTTTACGGAGCTAACTATGGCTACACCTTC CASSPNALYGANYGYTF TRBJ1-2 - - TRBV28 17
TGCGCCAGCAGCTTGGGGGAGACAGGGTCCTACGAGCAGTACTTC CASSLGETGSYEQYF TRBJ2-7 - TRBD1 TRBV5-1 15
TGTGCCATCAGTGAGTCCGGAGGGATGCCCTACAATGAGCAGTTCTTC CAISESGGMPYNEQFF TRBJ2-1 - - TRBV10-3 16
TGCGCCAGCGCGGACAGGGTGGATTCACCCCTCCACTTT CASADRVDSPLHF TRBJ1-6 many TRBD1 TRBV5-1 13
TGCAGCGTTGCGCAGGGCCTTTTGGGCTATGGCTACACCTTC CSVAQGLLGYGYTF TRBJ1-2 - - TRBV29-1 14
TGTGCCAGTACCTCGGGAGGTACAAGCACAGATACGCAGTATTTT CASTSGGTSTDTQYF TRBJ2-3 - TRBD2 TRBV19 15
TGCAGCGTCGTCACAGGGGGTGGCTACACCTTC CSVVTGGGYTF TRBJ1-2 - TRBD1 TRBV29-1 11
TGTGCCAGCAGCTTGGTAACAGGGGGGGATGGCTACACCTTC CASSLVTGGDGYTF TRBJ1-2 - TRBD1 TRBV5-4 14
TGTGCCAGCAGCCAAGCACCGGACAGCTCCTACGAGCAGTACTTC CASSQAPDSSYEQYF TRBJ2-7 - - TRBV4-2 15
TGCGCCAGCAGCTTTTCAGGGGGTCCCTCTGGAAACACCATATATTTT CASSFSGGPSGNTIYF TRBJ1-3 - TRBD1 TRBV5-1 16
TGTGCCAGCAGCCGGGACACTGAAGCTTTCTTT CASSRDTEAFF TRBJ1-1 - - TRBV25-1 11
TGTGCCTGGACCCTCGAGGGTCGACAGGTGAGCTATAATTCACCCCTCCACTTT CAWTLEGRQVSYNSPLHF TRBJ1-6 - - TRBV30 18
TGTGCCAGCAGCTCTCGGACAGGGGGCCATGGCTACACCTTC CASSSRTGGHGYTF TRBJ1-2 - TRBD1 TRBV7-9 14
TGCAGCGCCTTTTCATTCGGACAGGGGGCTACCACTGAAGCTTTCTTT CSAFSFGQGATTEAFF TRBJ1-1 - TRBD1 TRBV29-1 16
TGTGCCAGCAGTCAGGGGGGTGAGACCCAGTACTTC CASSQGGETQYF TRBJ2-5 - - TRBV6-5 12
TGTGCCAGCAGTCAGCTAGGCTCAGGGGCGCAGGAAAAACTGTTTTTT CASSQLGSGAQEKLFF TRBJ1-4 - - TRBV28 16
TGTGCCAGTCTTAGCGGGGTCTACAATGAGCAGTTCTTC CASLSGVYNEQFF TRBJ2-1 - TRBD2 TRBV27 13
TGTGCCATCAGTGAGACCCCGGGACAGGGCCTTAATGAAAAACTGTTTTTT CAISETPGQGLNEKLFF TRBJ1-4 - TRBD1 TRBV10-3 17
TGTGCCAGCAGCTCTAGCGGGAGGGTTTTGACCGGGGCCAACGTCCTGACTTTC CASSSSGRVLTGANVLTF TRBJ2-6 - TRBD2 TRBV7-9 18
TGTGCCAGCAGCCCAGGTGGGGGCGGGGATACGCAGTATTTT CASSPGGGGDTQYF TRBJ2-3 - - TRBV7-3 14
TGTGCCACCAGCAGAGATTATCAGGCAGCCTATGGCTACACCTTC CATSRDYQAAYGYTF TRBJ1-2 - - TRBV15 15
TGTGCCTGGACTCAAGACAGGGTAAACTACAATGAGCAGTTCTTC CAWTQDRVNYNEQFF TRBJ2-1 - TRBD1 TRBV30 15
TGCGCCAGCAGCCTCACTAGGGACACTTCTGGCTACACCTTC CASSLTRDTSGYTF TRBJ1-2 - - TRBV4-1 14
TGCGCCAGCAGCTTCAACCCAGCGGGAGGGTGGGAGCAGTACTTC CASSFNPAGGWEQYF TRBJ2-7 - TRBD2 TRBV5-1 15
TGTGCCAGCACCCAAGCGGGAGGGTCCACCGGGGAGCTGTTTTTT CASTQAGGSTGELFF TRBJ2-2 - TRBD2 TRBV7-3 15
TGCGCCAGCAGCCAAGATCGGGGAACCTACGAGCAGTACTTC CASSQDRGTYEQYF TRBJ2-7 - - TRBV4-3 14
TGCGCCAGCAGCTCCCGGGGGGGGTTCGACACTGAAGCTTTCTTT CASSSRGGFDTEAFF TRBJ1-1 - - TRBV5-1 15
TGTGCCAGTAGTATACTGAGAACCGGGGAGCTGTTTTTT CASSILRTGELFF TRBJ2-2 - - TRBV19 13
TGCGCCAGCAGCCAAGGACTAGCGGGGGGGCCGGACACCGGGGAGCTGTTTTTT CASSQGLAGGPDTGELFF TRBJ2-2 - TRBD2 TRBV4-1 18
TGTGCCAGCCGGGGGGGGCGGATCGGGTCCTACAATGAGCAGTTCTTC CASRGGRIGSYNEQFF TRBJ2-1 few TRBD2 TRBV2 16
TGTGCCAGCAGTATCAGGAGGGGCGATGAGCAGTTCTTC CASSIRRGDEQFF TRBJ2-1 - - TRBV7-3 13
TGTGCCACCAGCAGAGGCAGGGTTGGCGTCAACGAGCAGTACTTC CATSRGRVGVNEQYF TRBJ2-7 - - TRBV15 15
TGTGCCAGCAGCTTGTTAGGGGACGAGCAGTACTTC CASSLLGDEQYF TRBJ2-7 - - TRBV5-8 12
TGTGCCAGCAGTATGAGGTTGGCCTACAATGAGCAGTTCTTC CASSMRLAYNEQFF TRBJ2-1 - - TRBV21-1 14
TGTGCCAGCAGTGAAGAGGGAGGGACCGGGAATTCACCCCTCCACTTT CASSEEGGTGNSPLHF TRBJ1-6 few - TRBV6-1 16
TGCGCCAGCAGCGTTTGGGCACTAGCGGGGAAAAACGAGCAGTACTTC CASSVWALAGKNEQYF TRBJ2-7 - TRBD2 TRBV5-1 16
TGCGCCAGCAGCTTACAAGTACAACCGAACACCGGGGAGCTGTTTTTT CASSLQVQPNTGELFF TRBJ2-2 - - TRBV4-1 16
TGTGCCAGCAGCTTCAACCAGGGGGCCGGTGGCTACACCTTC CASSFNQGAGGYTF TRBJ1-2 - TRBD1 TRBV9 14
TGTGCCAGCACTAGGCTAGCGGGGAACACCGGGGAGCTGTTTTTT CASTRLAGNTGELFF TRBJ2-2 - TRBD2 TRBV27 15
TGTGCCAGCAGCGTAGGTGGGGGAGGGTCCAATGAGCAGTTCTTC CASSVGGGGSNEQFF TRBJ2-1 once TRBD2 TRBV9 15
TGTGCCTGGACGTCGTTCAGGGGAGGCTACACCTTC CAWTSFRGGYTF TRBJ1-2 - - TRBV30 12
TGTGCCAGCAGTTTGCCGGGACTAGCGGTGCATGAGCAGTTCTTC CASSLPGLAVHEQFF TRBJ2-1 - TRBD2 TRBV27 15
TGTGCCAGCAGCGAAGGACTAGCGGGAGTACCCTACAATGAGCAGTTCTTC CASSEGLAGVPYNEQFF TRBJ2-1 - TRBD2 TRBV2 17
TGTGCCAGCACCCAGCAGGGACACGGCTACACCTTC CASTQQGHGYTF TRBJ1-2 - - TRBV7-9 12
TGTGCCAGCAGCTTAGGGCCGACCCCGGGACAGGGGGCCTTGTACAATGAGCAGTTCTTC CASSLGPTPGQGALYNEQFF TRBJ2-1 - TRBD1 TRBV7-8 20